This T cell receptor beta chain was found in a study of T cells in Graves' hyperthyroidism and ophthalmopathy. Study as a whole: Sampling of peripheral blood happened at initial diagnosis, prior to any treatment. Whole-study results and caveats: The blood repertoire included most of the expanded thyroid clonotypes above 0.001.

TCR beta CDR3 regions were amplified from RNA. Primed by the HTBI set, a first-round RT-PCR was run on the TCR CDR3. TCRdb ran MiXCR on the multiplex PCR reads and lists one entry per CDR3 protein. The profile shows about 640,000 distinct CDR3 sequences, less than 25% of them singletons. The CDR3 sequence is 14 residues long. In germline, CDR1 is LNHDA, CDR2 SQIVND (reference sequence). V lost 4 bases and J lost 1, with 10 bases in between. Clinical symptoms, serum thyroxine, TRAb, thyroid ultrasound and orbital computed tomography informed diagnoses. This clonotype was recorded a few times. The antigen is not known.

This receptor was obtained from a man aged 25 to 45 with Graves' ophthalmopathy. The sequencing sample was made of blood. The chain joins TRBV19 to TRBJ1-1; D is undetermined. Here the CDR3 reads CASSKSWGNTEAFF. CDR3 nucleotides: TGTGCCAGTAGTAAGTCGTGGGGGAACACTGAAGCTTTCTTT.